The 13 T cell receptor beta chains listed next were all sequenced from one sample in a study of cytomegalovirus exposure and HLA in healthy donors. PCR employed 60 Vbeta and 13 Jbeta primers. Measured with immunoSEQ multiplex PCR; TCRdb has only the in-frame clones, and not every one. This table has fewer than 300,000 clones, about 80% appearing once. The sequencing sample was made of PBMCs. All receptors come from a girl aged 2-10 years in good health and CMV-seronegative.

The chain links TRBV25-1 to TRBJ2-7; 8 bases are shared with TRBD2. Germline loops: CDR1 MGHDK, CDR2 SYGVNS. The CDR3 runs 17 residues. V dropped 1 base and J dropped 5; count of bases not matched to a gene: 13. CDR3 residues: CASSEWPPKRERNEQYF. CDR3 nucleotides: TGTGCCAGCAGTGAATGGCCCCCAAAGCGGGAGCGGAACGAGCAGTACTTC.

The V call is TRBV4-1, the J call TRBJ1-5, with 12 bases lining up with TRBD1. Trimming took 3 bases from V and 6 from J; bases not matched to a gene: 6. The CDR3 runs 16 residues. CDR1 MGHRA and CDR2 YSYEKL come from the germline V gene. CDR3: CASSQTPGQGAQPQHF. The CDR3 DNA follows: TGCGCCAGCAGCCAGACGCCGGGACAGGGGGCTCAGCCCCAGCATTTT.

CDR3 loop: CASSLWGAGGGELFF. Written as DNA, the CDR3 is TGTGCCAGCAGTTTATGGGGCGCTGGTGGGGGGGAGCTGTTTTTT. The genes are TRBV28 and TRBJ2-2, with no clear D. CDR3 size: 15 residues. Trimming cost V 0 bases and J 8 bases, with 13 bases left between them. In germline, CDR1 is MDHEN, CDR2 SYDVKM.

This chain uses TRBV5-4 with TRBJ2-3; 8 bases are shared with TRBD2. V lost 0 bases and J lost 4; bases outside the gene matches: 7. CDR1 is SGHNT and CDR2 is YYREEE in the germline V gene (reference sequence). The CDR3 has 16 amino acids. CDR3 residues: CASSLGLAGLADTQYF. In nucleotides, the CDR3 is TGTGCCAGCAGCTTGGGTCTAGCGGGTTTAGCAGATACGCAGTATTTT.

CDR3 sequence: CASSPQTGSYGYTF. For the CDR3, the DNA is TGTGCCAGCAGCCCACAGACAGGGAGCTATGGCTACACCTTC. The chain is built from TRBV7-8 and TRBJ1-2; 7 nucleotides align to TRBD1. Trimming cost V 5 bases and J 4 bases; bases outside gene matches: 7. Per germline, CDR1 SGHVS and CDR2 FQNEAQ. The CDR3 has 14 residues.

The sample holds a few counts of this clone. The chain carries TRBV7-2 and TRBJ2-1; possible D gene TRBD2, 5 bases. The CDR3 covers 14 residues. Trimming took 7 bases from V and 7 from J, leaving 17 bases between them. Looked up from germline, CDR1 is SGHTA and CDR2 is FQGNSA. The CDR3 DNA follows: TGTGCCAGCACCCCGACTCTCTGGAGGAATGAGCAGTTCTTC. Its translation is CASTPTLWRNEQFF.

V is TRBV7-9 and J is TRBJ1-3; TRBD1 matches 8 bases. The CDR3 has 19 amino acids. J was trimmed by 1 base and V by 6 bases; bases with no gene match: 17. From germline, CDR1 is SEHNR and CDR2 FQNEAQ (reference sequence). The CDR3 reads CASREQDRARGVSGNTIYF. As DNA, the CDR3 is TGTGCCAGCAGGGAACAGGACAGGGCTCGGGGGGTATCTGGAAACACCATATATTTT.

This CDR3 reads CASSLVSQGARAFF. The CDR3 bases are TGTGCCAGCAGCTTAGTAAGCCAGGGGGCTCGAGCTTTCTTT. The rearrangement joins TRBV7-8 to TRBJ1-1; the match to TRBD1 covers 8 bases. V was clipped by 1 base and J by 10 bases; unmatched bases: 8. CDR1 is SGHVS and CDR2 is FQNEAQ in the germline V gene. This CDR3 contains 14 residues. Looking up the rest from reference TRBV7-8 and TRBJ1-1 gives the full variable domain: GAGVSQSPRYKVAKRGQDVALRCDPISGHVSLFWYQQALGQGPEFLTYFQNEAQLDKSGLPSDRFFAERPEGSVSTLKIQRTQQEDSAVYLCASSLVSQGARAFFGQGTRLTVV.

In this sample, this clone turned up a few times. The chain joins TRBV28 to TRBJ1-5; D not certain. Germline V gene lookup returns CDR1 MDHEN and CDR2 SYDVKM. With 6 bases removed from V and 0 bases from J, the gap between germline ends came to 6 bases. The CDR3 is made up of 13 amino acids. The CDR3: CASSLYSNQPQHF. The CDR3 DNA sequence: TGTGCCAGCAGCCTGTATAGCAATCAGCCCCAGCATTTT.

The genes are TRBV10-2 and TRBJ2-5; maybe TRBD2 (5 bases). The closer fit of TRBJ2-7 to the DNA end suggests the J call may be wrong. The CDR3 extends over 15 amino acids. CDR1 is WSHSY and CDR2 is SAAADI in the germline V gene. This CDR3 is CASRDVAGGSYEQYF. The CDR3 DNA is TGCGCCAGCAGGGATGTCGCGGGTGGAAGCTACGAGCAGTACTTC.

V is TRBV9 and J is TRBJ1-1; the match to TRBD1 covers 7 bases. CDR1 SGDLS and CDR2 YYNGEE come from the germline V gene. The CDR3 spans 15 residues. V shed 3 bases, J shed 3 bases, and the junction held 8 bases outside the gene matches. The CDR3 nucleotides read TGTGCCAGCAGCGGTGGGGACAGTGATTACACTGAAGCTTTCTTT. Amino acid sequence: CASSGGDSDYTEAFF.

This clone has a single count. The CDR3 DNA sequence: TGCGCCAGCAGCCGCTTACACAGGGCTGAAGCTTTCTTT. Its translation is CASSRLHRAEAFF. The chain is built from TRBV4-1 and TRBJ1-1; possible D gene TRBD1, 6 bases. Germline values: CDR1 MGHRA, CDR2 YSYEKL. This CDR3 is built from 13 residues. Trimming removed 4 bases from V and 6 bases from J, with 12 bases in between.

V gene TRBV9 combines with J gene TRBJ2-3, with TRBD1 matching over 9 bases. Germline V gene data show CDR1 as SGDLS and CDR2 as YYNGEE. Trimming at V came to 3 bases and at J to 4 bases, leaving 6 bases not matched to a gene. The CDR3 length is 15 residues. CDR3 protein: CASSGRDRVSDTQYF. The CDR3 nucleotides are TGTGCCAGCAGCGGCCGGGACAGGGTGTCAGATACGCAGTATTTT.